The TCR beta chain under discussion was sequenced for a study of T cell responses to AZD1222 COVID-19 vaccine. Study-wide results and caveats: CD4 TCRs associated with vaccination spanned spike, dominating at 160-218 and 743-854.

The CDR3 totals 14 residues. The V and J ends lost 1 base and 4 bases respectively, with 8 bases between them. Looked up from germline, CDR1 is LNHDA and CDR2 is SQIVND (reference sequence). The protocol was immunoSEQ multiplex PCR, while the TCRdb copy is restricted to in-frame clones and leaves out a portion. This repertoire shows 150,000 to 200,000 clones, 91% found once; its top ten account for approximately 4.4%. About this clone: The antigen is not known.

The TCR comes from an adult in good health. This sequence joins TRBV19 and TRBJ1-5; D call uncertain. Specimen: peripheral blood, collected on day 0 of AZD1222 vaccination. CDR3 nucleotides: TGTGCCAGTAGTATAGGTAGCAATAATCAGCCCCAGCATTTT. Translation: CASSIGSNNQPQHF.